The 30 T cell receptor beta chains below were found in one sample sequenced in a study of spatial heterogeneity in lung cancer. Antigens of these TCRs are unknown. This sample's time point: sample taken at primary tumor resection. The study, taken as a whole, reports: It was found that expanded intratumoral alpha and beta TCR counts tracked tumor mutation counts.

TCRdb processed the 5' RACE reads anew with MiXCR; each CDR3 protein has one entry. There are tens of thousands of distinct CDR3 sequences in the sample; about 16% occur only once, and more than 30% lies in the top ten. The sample in question was lung tumor tissue, obtained at surgery. All receptors come from a female donor with early-stage non-small cell lung cancer.

With respect to this clonotype: Given a much more abundant clone one base away, this may be a read error. The rearrangement links TRBV7-3 to TRBJ2-7; TRBD2 agrees at 7 bases. Germline values: CDR1 SGHTA, CDR2 FQGTGA. V was pared by 5 bases and J by 1 base, with 11 bases of the junction left unmatched. The CDR3 runs 16 residues. The CDR3 DNA is TGTGCCAGCAGCCCAACGTGGGGACTACATTCCTACGAGCAGTACTTC. Protein sequence: CASSPTWGLHSYEQYF.

Only a few counts were recorded for this clonotype. The chain uses TRBV28 and TRBJ2-4, with 8 nucleotides matching TRBD1. The CDR3 is made up of 17 amino acids. Germline V gene sequence: CDR1 MDHEN, CDR2 SYDVKM. V dropped 5 bases and J dropped 0; count of bases not matched to a gene: 9. The CDR3 nucleotides read TGTGCCAGCAGTCCGCCCGGACAGGGACTAGCCAAAAACATTCAGTACTTC. Residues: CASSPPGQGLAKNIQYF.

This clonotype was counted only a few times. The V call is TRBV20-1, the J call TRBJ2-1, with D possibly matching TRBD2 (5 bases). CDR3 length: 16 residues. V was cut by 4 bases and J by 0 bases, with 16 bases left in between. Germline values: CDR1 DFQATT, CDR2 SNEGSKA (reference sequence). The chain's CDR3 is CSATSAGGSSYNEQFF. The CDR3 DNA is TGCAGTGCTACCAGCGCGGGCGGCAGCTCCTACAATGAGCAGTTCTTC.

The genes are TRBV24-1 and TRBJ2-7; possible D gene TRBD2, 6 bases. This CDR3 spans 16 amino acids. CDR1 is KGHDR and CDR2 is SFDVKD in the germline V gene. The ends were cut back, 2 bases at V and 2 bases at J, with 15 bases in the middle. CDR3 coding DNA: TGTGCCACCAGTGATTCCGGCGGGGTGCATCCCTACGAGCAGTACTTC. Amino acids: CATSDSGGVHPYEQYF.

The rearrangement joins TRBV12-3 or TRBV12-4 to TRBJ2-7, with TRBD1 matching 7 bases. The CDR3 length is 13 residues. The V segment lost 2 bases and the J segment 5 bases; nucleotides outside the gene matches: 3. The chain's CDR3 is CASSLTGENEQYF. The CDR3 nucleotides read TGTGCCAGCAGTTTAACAGGGGAAAACGAGCAGTACTTC.

The chain links TRBV5-6 to TRBJ2-6; the match to TRBD1 covers 8 bases. V shed 0 bases, J shed 0 bases, and the junction held 5 bases outside the gene matches. CDR1 and CDR2 (germline): SGHDT, YYEEEE. This CDR3 contains 18 residues. Here the CDR3 DNA reads TGTGCCAGCAGCTTGGGGACAGGGCCGGGCTCTGGGGCCAACGTCCTGACTTTC. This encodes CASSLGTGPGSGANVLTF. Full variable domain (outside the CDR3, taken from reference TRBV5-6 and TRBJ2-6): DAGVTQSPTHLIKTRGQQVTLRCSPKSGHDTVSWYQQALGQGPQFIFQYYEEEERQRGNFPDRFSGHQFPNYSSELNVNALLLGDSALYLCASSLGTGPGSGANVLTFGAGSRLTVL.

The sample holds many counts of this clonotype. The chain is built from TRBV27 and TRBJ2-7; 7 nucleotides line up with TRBD1. The CDR3 spans 15 residues. The germline V gene has CDR1 MNHEY and CDR2 SMNVEV (reference sequence). The ends lost 0 bases at V and 2 bases at J; junction bases unmatched: 4. CDR3 residues: CASSLSVTGPYEQYF. Written as DNA, the CDR3 is TGTGCCAGCAGTTTATCCGTGACAGGGCCCTACGAGCAGTACTTC.

This clonotype was detected many times. CDR3 in DNA: TGTGCCAGCAGGTACCGACAGGGCCAGGGGGAGCAGTACTTC. This codes for CASRYRQGQGEQYF. This chain links TRBV12-3 or TRBV12-4 with TRBJ2-7; 7 positions match TRBD1. J was trimmed by 7 bases and V by 6 bases; bases with no gene match: 12. This CDR3 has 14 amino acids.

The CDR3 spells CSAVGFTFKREGDTDTQYF. CDR3 DNA sequence: TGCAGTGCCGTTGGGTTCACATTTAAGCGGGAGGGAGACACAGATACGCAGTATTTT. This chain uses TRBV20-1 with TRBJ2-3; 10 nucleotides align to TRBD2. The junction had 20 bases not matched to a gene; V was cut back by 6 bases and J by 2 bases. Germline CDR1 DFQATT, CDR2 SNEGSKA (reference sequence). The CDR3 has 19 amino acids.

This clonotype occurred many times. The chain joins TRBV5-6 to TRBJ2-3, with D unresolved. This CDR3 has 14 amino acids. The ends were cut back, 5 bases at V and 0 bases at J, with 10 bases in the middle. Germline V gene sequence: CDR1 SGHDT, CDR2 YYEEEE. The DNA for the CDR3 is TGTGCCAGCAGATCCACCGGGAGCACAGATACGCAGTATTTT. Translating gives CASRSTGSTDTQYF.

The V call is TRBV12-3 or TRBV12-4, the J call TRBJ2-4; TRBD1 agrees at 10 bases. The CDR3 consists of 14 residues. V was pared by 5 bases and J by 9 bases, with 7 bases of the junction left unmatched. CDR3 coding DNA: TGTGCCAGCAGTCCCCGACAGGGGGCCAGCATTCAGTACTTC. This encodes CASSPRQGASIQYF.

The rearrangement links TRBV29-1 to TRBJ2-4; D could derive from TRBD1 or TRBD2 (6 bases each). The CDR3 runs to 17 residues. V lost 1 base, J lost 5 bases, and 21 bases lay in between. The V gene's germline CDR1 is SQVTM and CDR2 ANQGSEA. In DNA, the CDR3 is TGCAGCGTTGAAGGCTGGGGGGCGAAAGGATCCCAAAACATTCAGTACTTC. It is translated as CSVEGWGAKGSQNIQYF.

This clonotype showed up many times. The V and J genes are TRBV6-4 and TRBJ2-3; D is undetermined. This CDR3 contains 11 residues. Trimming shortened V by 8 bases and J by 5 bases, and 8 bases separated the two germline ends. Germline assignment: CDR1 MRHNA and CDR2 SNTAGT. CDR3 DNA: TGTGCCAGCCGATTAGGAGATACGCAGTATTTT. This codes for CASRLGDTQYF.

The chain carries TRBV5-4 and TRBJ2-5; possible D gene TRBD1, 5 bases. This CDR3 spans 13 amino acids. Germline CDR1 and CDR2: SGHNT and YYREEE (reference sequence). V was shortened by 3 bases and J by 5 bases, with 11 bases between the two germline ends. The CDR3 here is CASSSRTQETQYF. The CDR3 DNA is TGTGCCAGCAGCTCACGGACACAGGAGACCCAGTACTTC.

V is TRBV5-1 and J is TRBJ2-7, with D perhaps being TRBD1 or TRBD2 (5 bases each). This CDR3 region has 15 residues. Deletions cut 3 bases from V and 6 bases from J, with 19 bases between. Per germline, CDR1 SGHRS and CDR2 YFSETQ. The CDR3 DNA reads as TGCGCCAGCAGCTCCATCTCCCGGGACGACCGCGAGCAGTACTTC. It is translated as CASSSISRDDREQYF.

This chain joins TRBV30 and TRBJ2-5; D gene ambiguous. Looked up from germline, CDR1 is GTSNPN and CDR2 is SVGIG (reference sequence). The V end lost 4 bases, the J end lost 2 bases, and 11 bases lay between the germline ends. The CDR3 is made up of 13 amino acids. CDR3: CAWTPLGQETQYF. The CDR3 DNA follows: TGTGCCTGGACCCCCCTAGGGCAAGAGACCCAGTACTTC. Together with reference TRBV30 and TRBJ2-5, the CDR3 gives the full variable domain: SQTIHQWPATLVQPVGSPLSLECTVEGTSNPNLYWYRQAAGRGLQLLFYSVGIGQISSEVPQNLSASRPQDRQFILSSKKLLLSDSGFYLCAWTPLGQETQYFGPGTRLLVL.

The chain uses TRBV5-1 and TRBJ2-6; D ambiguous. V was shortened by 4 bases and J by 0 bases, with 8 bases between the two germline ends. Per germline, CDR1 SGHRS and CDR2 YFSETQ. The CDR3 extends over 15 amino acids. The CDR3 DNA sequence: TGCGCCAGCAGCCCCAGCCTCTCTGGGGCCAACGTCCTGACTTTC. Translating gives CASSPSLSGANVLTF.

This clonotype was seen many times. The chain recombines TRBV19 with TRBJ2-2; D possibly corresponds to TRBD1 (5 bases). The length of the CDR3 is 13 residues. Germline V CDR1 and CDR2: LNHDA, SQIVND (reference sequence). Trimming pared 11 bases from V and 7 bases from J, leaving 17 bases between. The CDR3 coding sequence is TGTGCCGGAAACAGGCCACCGGGCGGGGAGCTGTTTTTT. It specifies CAGNRPPGGELFF. The full variable domain, rest sourced from reference TRBV19 and TRBJ2-2, is DGGITQSPKYLFRKEGQNVTLSCEQNLNHDAMYWYRQDPGQGLRLIYYSQIVNDFQKGDIAEGYSVSREKKESFPLTVTSAQKNPTAFYLCAGNRPPGGELFFGEGSRLTVL.

This chain joins TRBV4-2 and TRBJ2-1; 8 nucleotides agree with TRBD2. Germline V gene lookup returns CDR1 LGHNA and CDR2 YNFKEQ. After removal of 4 bases from V and 0 bases from J, the junction contained 2 bases not matched to a gene. The CDR3 is made up of 15 amino acids. CDR3 nucleotide sequence: TGTGCCAGCAGCCGGGGGACTAGCTCCTACAATGAGCAGTTCTTC. Translated, it gives CASSRGTSSYNEQFF.

This clonotype has only a few counts. J is TRBJ2-1 and V is TRBV30; 12 bases are a match to TRBD2. Germline CDR1 reads GTSNPN; CDR2 reads SVGIG (reference sequence). The CDR3 extends over 16 amino acids. V was pared by 3 bases and J by 9 bases, with 12 bases of the junction left unmatched. CDR3 in amino acids: CAWSRRLAGVRGEQFF. Here the CDR3 DNA reads TGTGCCTGGAGCCGTCGACTAGCGGGAGTAAGAGGTGAGCAGTTCTTC.

This clonotype has more than one count but fewer than ten. CDR3 DNA sequence: TGCAGTGCTAGGCCGGACTTAAACATTCAGTACTTC. Translated, it gives CSARPDLNIQYF. The chain has TRBV20-1 and TRBJ2-4; D may be TRBD2 (5 bases). The CDR3 contains 12 residues. Germline CDR1 reads DFQATT; CDR2 reads SNEGSKA (reference sequence). Trimming took 3 bases from V and 6 from J, leaving 9 bases between them.

This chain joins TRBV18 and TRBJ2-1; 7 bases map to TRBD2. This CDR3 spans 16 amino acids. The ends lost 5 bases at V and 7 bases at J; junction bases unmatched: 14. Germline V gene lookup returns CDR1 KGHSH and CDR2 LQKENI. The CDR3 nucleotides are TGTGCCAGCTCATCTGGTCGGGGGAGGGCCGGGAATGAGCAGTTCTTC. It is translated as CASSSGRGRAGNEQFF.

This clonotype showed up just once. The chain uses TRBV28 and TRBJ2-5; possible D gene TRBD1, 6 bases. The germline V and J ends were trimmed by 6 bases and 2 bases, with 19 bases remaining between them. CDR3 size: 16 residues. Germline V gene lookup returns CDR1 MDHEN and CDR2 SYDVKM. As DNA, the CDR3 is TGTGCCAGCAGCCCCCAGGGACACCCAGTACAAGAGACCCAGTACTTC. As protein: CASSPQGHPVQETQYF. Full variable domain (missing parts from reference TRBV28 and TRBJ2-5): DVKVTQSSRYLVKRTGEKVFLECVQDMDHENMFWYRQDPGLGLRLIYFSYDVKMKEKGDIPEGYSVSREKKERFSLILESASTNQTSMYLCASSPQGHPVQETQYFGPGTRLLVL.

The sample holds many counts of this clonotype. V usage is TRBV29-1 and J usage is TRBJ2-5; D not resolved. The CDR3 contains 13 residues. V lost 4 bases and J lost 4, with 13 bases in between. Per the germline V gene, CDR1 is SQVTM and CDR2 is ANQGSEA. CDR3 region: CSVVGLNLETQYF. The CDR3, as DNA: TGCAGCGTTGTAGGCCTAAACCTAGAGACCCAGTACTTC.

This clonotype was observed a handful of times. The chain has TRBV29-1 and TRBJ2-5, with TRBD2 matching over 12 bases. CDR3 length: 16 residues. CDR1 and CDR2 (germline): SQVTM, ANQGSEA. V gave up 8 bases and J gave up 10 bases; unmatched junction bases: 20. The CDR3 spells CSTERGGLAGPKSQYF. The CDR3 DNA reads TGCAGCACGGAAAGGGGAGGACTAGCGGGACCTAAGAGCCAGTACTTC.

This clonotype was observed many times. The gene calls are TRBV27 and TRBJ1-2; no reliable D call. CDR1 is MNHEY, CDR2 SMNVEV, per germline (reference sequence). The CDR3 is 13 residues long. Trimming left V 6 bases short and J 6 bases short, with 14 bases between. This chain's CDR3 is CASSFSGNDGYTF. The DNA for the CDR3 is TGTGCCAGCAGCTTCTCCGGTAATGATGGCTACACCTTC.

The chain links TRBV29-1 to TRBJ2-2; TRBD1 matches 9 bases. CDR1 and CDR2 from the germline V gene are SQVTM and ANQGSEA. The CDR3 extends over 16 amino acids. Losses at the gene ends were 0 bases for V and 3 bases for J; bases not matched to a gene: 5. The CDR3 DNA follows: TGCAGCGTTGAAGATGAGGGACAGGGCTACACCGGGGAGCTGTTTTTT. Amino acids: CSVEDEGQGYTGELFF.

The chain has TRBV5-1 and TRBJ2-2; 7 positions agree with TRBD1. V dropped 6 bases and J dropped 4; count of bases not matched to a gene: 3. Germline V lookup: CDR1 SGHRS, CDR2 YFSETQ. The CDR3 is 13 amino acids. CDR3 nucleotide sequence: TGCGCCAGCAATTCAGGGGGCACCGGGGAGCTGTTTTTT. Its translation is CASNSGGTGELFF.

The chain couples TRBV6-5 to TRBJ2-1, with 10 bases that match TRBD2. CDR1 MNHEY and CDR2 SVGAGI come from the germline V gene. The junction had 7 bases not matched to a gene; V was cut back by 4 bases and J by 4 bases. This CDR3 contains 16 residues. CDR3 loop: CASSLGTSGTYNEQFF. As DNA, the CDR3 is TGTGCCAGCAGTTTGGGAACTAGCGGGACGTACAATGAGCAGTTCTTC.

This clonotype showed up many times. The gene calls are TRBV29-1 and TRBJ2-5, with D perhaps given as TRBD1 or TRBD2 (5 bases each). CDR1 and CDR2 (germline): SQVTM, ANQGSEA. The V and J ends lost 7 bases and 9 bases respectively, with 24 bases between them. The CDR3 spans 14 residues. CDR3 residues: CSGGDGTGYRAQYF. As DNA, the CDR3 is TGCAGCGGTGGGGACGGGACGGGGTATAGGGCCCAGTACTTC.